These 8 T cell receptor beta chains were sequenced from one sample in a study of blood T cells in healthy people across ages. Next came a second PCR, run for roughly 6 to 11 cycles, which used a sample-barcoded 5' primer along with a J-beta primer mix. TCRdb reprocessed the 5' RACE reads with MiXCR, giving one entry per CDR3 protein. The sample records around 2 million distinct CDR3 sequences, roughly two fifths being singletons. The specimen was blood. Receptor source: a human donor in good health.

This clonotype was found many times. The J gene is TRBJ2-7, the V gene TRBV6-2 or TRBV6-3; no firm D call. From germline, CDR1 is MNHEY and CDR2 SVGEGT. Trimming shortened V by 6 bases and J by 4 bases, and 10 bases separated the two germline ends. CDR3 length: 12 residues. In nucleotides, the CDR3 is TGTGCCAGCAGCCACCGAGAATACGAGCAGTACTTC. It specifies CASSHREYEQYF.

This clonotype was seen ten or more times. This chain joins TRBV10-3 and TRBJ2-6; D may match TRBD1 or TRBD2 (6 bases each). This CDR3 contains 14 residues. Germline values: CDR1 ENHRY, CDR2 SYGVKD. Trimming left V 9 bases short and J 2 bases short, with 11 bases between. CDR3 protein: CAIPGGTGANVLTF. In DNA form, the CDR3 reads TGTGCCATACCCGGGGGCACTGGGGCCAACGTCCTGACTTTC.

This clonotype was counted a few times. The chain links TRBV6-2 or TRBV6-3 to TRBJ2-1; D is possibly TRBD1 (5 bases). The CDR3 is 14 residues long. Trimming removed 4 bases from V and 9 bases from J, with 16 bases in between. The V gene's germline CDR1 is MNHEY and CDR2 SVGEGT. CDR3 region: CASSSAPTRAEQFF. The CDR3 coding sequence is TGTGCCAGCAGTTCGGCCCCCACCAGGGCTGAGCAGTTCTTC.

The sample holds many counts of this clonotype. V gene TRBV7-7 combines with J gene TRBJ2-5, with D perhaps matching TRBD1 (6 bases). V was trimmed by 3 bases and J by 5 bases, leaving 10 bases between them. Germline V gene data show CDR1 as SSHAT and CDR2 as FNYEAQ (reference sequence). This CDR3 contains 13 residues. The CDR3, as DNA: TGTGCCAGCAGCTTCCAGGGGCGGGAGACCCAGTACTTC. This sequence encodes CASSFQGRETQYF.

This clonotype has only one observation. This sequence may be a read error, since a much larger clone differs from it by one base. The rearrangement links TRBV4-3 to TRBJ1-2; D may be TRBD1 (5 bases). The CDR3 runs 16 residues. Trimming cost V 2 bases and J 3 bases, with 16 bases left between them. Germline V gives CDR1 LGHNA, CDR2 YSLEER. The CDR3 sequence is CASSQKPTTVDYGYTF. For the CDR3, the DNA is TGCGCCAGCAGCCAAAAACCAACGACAGTCGACTATGGCTACACCTTC.

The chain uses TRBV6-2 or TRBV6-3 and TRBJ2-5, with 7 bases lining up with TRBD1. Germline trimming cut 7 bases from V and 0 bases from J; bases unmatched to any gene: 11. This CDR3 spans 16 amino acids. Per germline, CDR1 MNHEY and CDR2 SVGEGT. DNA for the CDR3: TGTGCCAGCACAACAGGGGTGCCTAAGTACCAAGAGACCCAGTACTTC. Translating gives CASTTGVPKYQETQYF.

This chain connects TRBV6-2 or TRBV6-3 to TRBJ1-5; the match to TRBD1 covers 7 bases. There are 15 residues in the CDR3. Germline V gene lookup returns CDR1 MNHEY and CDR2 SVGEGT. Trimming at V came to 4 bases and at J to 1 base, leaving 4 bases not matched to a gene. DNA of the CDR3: TGTGCCAGCAGTTTAGGGACAGCCAGCAATCAGCCCCAGCATTTT. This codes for CASSLGTASNQPQHF.

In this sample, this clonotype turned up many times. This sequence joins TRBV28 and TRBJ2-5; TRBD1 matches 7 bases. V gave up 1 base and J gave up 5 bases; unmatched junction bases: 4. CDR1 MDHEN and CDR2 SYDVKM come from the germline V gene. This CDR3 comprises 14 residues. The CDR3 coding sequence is TGTGCCAGCAGTTTATACAGGGGACGGGAGACCCAGTACTTC. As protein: CASSLYRGRETQYF. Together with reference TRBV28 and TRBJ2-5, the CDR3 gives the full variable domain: DVKVTQSSRYLVKRTGEKVFLECVQDMDHENMFWYRQDPGLGLRLIYFSYDVKMKEKGDIPEGYSVSREKKERFSLILESASTNQTSMYLCASSLYRGRETQYFGPGTRLLVL.